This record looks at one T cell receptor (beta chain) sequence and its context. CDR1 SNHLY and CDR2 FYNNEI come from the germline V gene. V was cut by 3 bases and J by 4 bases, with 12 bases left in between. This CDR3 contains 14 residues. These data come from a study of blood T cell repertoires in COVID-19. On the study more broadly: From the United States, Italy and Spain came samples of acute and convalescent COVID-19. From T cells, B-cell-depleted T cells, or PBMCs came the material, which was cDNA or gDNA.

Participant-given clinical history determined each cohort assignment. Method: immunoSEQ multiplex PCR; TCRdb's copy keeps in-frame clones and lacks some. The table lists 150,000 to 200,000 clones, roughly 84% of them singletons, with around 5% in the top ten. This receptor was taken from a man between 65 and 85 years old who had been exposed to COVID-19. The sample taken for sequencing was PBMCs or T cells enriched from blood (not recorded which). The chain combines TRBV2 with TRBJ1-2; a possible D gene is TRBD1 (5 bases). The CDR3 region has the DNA TGTGCCAGCAGTGACCCCAGGGTAGGCTATGGCTACACCTTC. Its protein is CASSDPRVGYGYTF.